This T cell receptor beta chain was documented in a study of CD8 T cells in ankylosing spondylitis. Broader study findings: Matched ankylosing spondylitis synovial fluid reportedly contained a significantly enriched population of disease-linked clones. Some of the motif variants had earlier been found in reactive arthritis patients' fluid and blood. A CD8+ phenotype characterized the disease-linked clones, which were relatively rare in peripheral blood. Several highly homologous variants made up a TCR beta motif that seemed to typify ankylosing spondylitis blood.

Quantitative barcoded 5'-RACE was used to prepare TCR beta libraries. TCRdb redid the calling of the 5' RACE reads with MiXCR, one entry per CDR3 protein. The data contain fewer than 750,000 distinct CDR3 sequences, under 20% of them seen just once; the ten biggest clones take up around 19%. The germline V gene encodes CDR1 SGHNT and CDR2 YYREEE (reference sequence). The CDR3 totals 15 residues. V shed 4 bases and J 9 bases; nucleotides not matched to a gene: 9. The count of this clonotype is one. Its antigen is unknown. The genes are TRBV5-4 and TRBJ1-6; 8 bases match TRBD1. Material: blood, either unsorted or a sorted T cell fraction (not recorded which). The TCR originated in a male donor with ankylosing spondylitis. The CDR3 nucleotides are TGTGCCAGCAGCGCCGACAGGGGAAAAGGTTCACCCCTCCACTTT. This encodes CASSADRGKGSPLHF.